This is a list of T cell receptor beta chains from one sample in a study of T-cell reconstitution after alpha-beta-depleted transplantation in children. TCRdb itself ran the PCR reads through MiXCR, one entry per CDR3 protein. This sample has around 600,000 distinct CDR3 sequences, with approximately 17% found just once. Material: PBMCs from the stem cell graft donor, obtained from the stem cell graft. The receptors were gathered from a human donor who donated a stem cell graft to a child with acute myeloid leukemia. The CDR3 runs from the conserved cysteine through the conserved F or W. A D gene is named only where the DNA matches it firmly. Clone size is given for some rows only: seen once, a few or many times, or a class if the clone is expanded.

D,V,J,size,DNA,CDR3
TRBD2,TRBV7-2,TRBJ2-4,few,TGTGCCAGCAGCTCCACTAGCGGGTCCAACAAAAACATTCAGTACTTC,CASSSTSGSNKNIQYF
TRBD1,TRBV5-1,TRBJ1-2,many,TGCGCCAGCAGCGGGACAGGGAATTATGGCTACACCTTC,CASSGTGNYGYTF
NA,TRBV7-3,TRBJ2-3,few,TGTGCCAGCAGCTTAATTGCTTACAGCACAGATACGCAGTATTTT,CASSLIAYSTDTQYF
NA,TRBV28,TRBJ1-5,few,TGTGCCAGCAGTCGGGACCTAGGGAGCAATCAGCCCCAGCATTTT,CASSRDLGSNQPQHF
NA,TRBV20-1,TRBJ2-1,NA,TGCAGTGCTCTACCTATGGACTCAACCCTAAACGACAATGAGCAGTTCTTC,CSALPMDSTLNDNEQFF
NA,TRBV5-6,TRBJ1-2,many,TGTGCCAGCAGCGTGGACAGCTTCTATGGCTACACCTTC,CASSVDSFYGYTF
NA,TRBV20-1,TRBJ2-1,few,TGCAGTGCTAGGAACCTTCTCCGCCGGGACACCCACAATGAGCAGTTCTTC,CSARNLLRRDTHNEQFF
TRBD2,TRBV20-1,TRBJ2-1,NA,TGCAGTGCTCAACTTACTAGCGGGGGCCTGTGGAATGAGCAGTTCTTC,CSAQLTSGGLWNEQFF
NA,TRBV6-6,TRBJ2-5,many,TGTGCCAGCAGTTCCGGGATTAAAGAGACCCAGTACTTC,CASSSGIKETQYF
NA,TRBV14,TRBJ1-6,few,TGTGCCAGCAGCCAAGGCCGGGATAATTCACCCCTCCACTTT,CASSQGRDNSPLHF
TRBD2,TRBV5-1,TRBJ2-1,few,TGCGCCAGCAGCTTGGTCCTAGCGGGTGTCTACAATGAGCAGTTCTTC,CASSLVLAGVYNEQFF
NA,TRBV6-5,TRBJ1-2,NA,TGTGCCAGCAGTTACTCCAGGGACGGGGGTGGCTACACCTTC,CASSYSRDGGGYTF
NA,TRBV6-5,TRBJ2-2,few,TGTGCCAGCAGTTACAGGGCGAACACCGGGGAGCTGTTTTTT,CASSYRANTGELFF
NA,TRBV29-1,TRBJ1-1,many,TGCAGCGTAGGGCCAATGAACACTGAAGCTTTCTTT,CSVGPMNTEAFF
TRBD2,TRBV20-1,TRBJ2-5,many,TGCAGTGCTAGTAGCGGGGGAACGGACCAGTACTTC,CSASSGGTDQYF
NA,TRBV3-1,TRBJ1-5,few,TGTGCCAGCAGCCATGAAGGTCAGCCCCAGCATTTT,CASSHEGQPQHF
NA,TRBV20-1,TRBJ2-7,NA,TGCAGTGCTAGATCGAGGCATCCGCCGCAGGGAGAGCAGTACTTC,CSARSRHPPQGEQYF
NA,TRBV15,TRBJ2-1,many,TGTGCCACAGGACCCAGACCCTACAATGAGCAGTTCTTC,CATGPRPYNEQFF
NA,TRBV21-1,TRBJ2-4,NA,TGTGCCAGCAGCAAAGCCAGGGAGCTGGGCATTCAGTACTTC,CASSKARELGIQYF
TRBD1,TRBV12-3/TRBV12-4,TRBJ2-7,many,TGTGCCAGCAGGGGACAGGCCTACGAGCAGTACTTC,CASRGQAYEQYF
NA,TRBV20-1,TRBJ1-6,many,TGCAGTGCTAGAGATCTAAAGGTGCTAGGTTCAACCTCCTATAATTCACCCCTCCACTTT,CSARDLKVLGSTSYNSPLHF
TRBD2,TRBV7-8,TRBJ2-3,NA,TGTGCCAGCAGCTTACGAGGGACTAGCACTAGGAGCACAGATACGCAGTATTTT,CASSLRGTSTRSTDTQYF
NA,TRBV29-1,TRBJ1-1,many,TGCAGCGTCGGTGGACGGTTCACTGAAGCTTTCTTT,CSVGGRFTEAFF
NA,TRBV9,TRBJ2-3,many,TGTGCCAGCAGCGTTAGCAGTACTAGCACAGATACGCAGTATTTT,CASSVSSTSTDTQYF
NA,TRBV7-2,TRBJ2-2,many,TGTGCCACCCCGGGCCCCCAGAACACCGGGGAGCTGTTTTTT,CATPGPQNTGELFF
NA,TRBV20-1,TRBJ2-5,many,TGCAGTGCTAGAGATGTCACCCAGTACTTC,CSARDVTQYF
TRBD1,TRBV13,TRBJ2-7,many,TGTGCCAGCACCAGGGGGCTCAACGAGCAGTACTTC,CASTRGLNEQYF
TRBD2,TRBV11-1,TRBJ2-3,NA,TGTGCCAGCAGCTGGGGACTAGCGGGGGGGCCTAGCACAGATACGCAGTATTTT,CASSWGLAGGPSTDTQYF
TRBD1,TRBV12-3/TRBV12-4,TRBJ2-5,many,TGTGCCAGCAGCCTAGACAGGGGAGAGACCCAGTACTTC,CASSLDRGETQYF
NA,TRBV5-1,TRBJ1-4,NA,TGCGCCAGCAGCCCTCTAATGGAGGAGCGTGAAAAACTGTTTTTT,CASSPLMEEREKLFF
NA,TRBV12-3/TRBV12-4,TRBJ2-2,many,TGTGCCAGCAGTTTAGCTGGTGGCAGCTACACCGGGGAGCTGTTTTTT,CASSLAGGSYTGELFF
TRBD1,TRBV4-3,TRBJ1-5,NA,TGCGCCAGCAGCCAAGCGCGACAGGGGAATCAGCCCCAGCATTTT,CASSQARQGNQPQHF
TRBD1,TRBV12-3/TRBV12-4,TRBJ1-1,few,TGTGCCAGCAGCCTCGGGACAGGAGTCACTGAAGCTTTCTTT,CASSLGTGVTEAFF
NA,TRBV20-1,TRBJ1-4,many,TGCAGTGCTAGAGATCGAGAGGGGCACCGAAAACTGTTTTTT,CSARDREGHRKLFF
NA,TRBV7-9,TRBJ1-3,many,TGTGCCAGCAGCTTATTACCTGGAAACACCATATATTTT,CASSLLPGNTIYF
TRBD1,TRBV20-1,TRBJ1-6,many,TGCAGTGCTAGGGTCTCCGGGACAGGATACAGTTCACCCCTCCACTTT,CSARVSGTGYSSPLHF
TRBD1,TRBV7-3,TRBJ2-5,NA,TGTGCCAGCAGCTTACTAGGGACAGGGGCGCAAGAGACCCAGTACTTC,CASSLLGTGAQETQYF
NA,TRBV5-1,TRBJ1-2,NA,TGCGCCAGCAGCTTTGGTAGTGGTAACTATGGCTACACCTTC,CASSFGSGNYGYTF
NA,TRBV7-2,TRBJ2-5,NA,TGTGCCAGCAGCTTAGTATCGGACAGACAAGAGACCCAGTACTTC,CASSLVSDRQETQYF
NA,TRBV10-2,TRBJ2-1,NA,TGCGCCAGCAGCCCCGGGCTAATAGGGCAGTTCTTC,CASSPGLIGQFF
NA,TRBV12-3/TRBV12-4,TRBJ2-1,NA,TGTGCCAGCAGACCACAAGGCAATGAGCAGTTCTTC,CASRPQGNEQFF